Shown below are 4 T cell receptor beta chains from a single sample sequenced in a study of cytomegalovirus exposure and HLA in healthy donors (dated by TCRdb to between 2016 and 2019). The library was produced with the immunoSEQ multiplex PCR assay. The clones in this table, taken by TCRdb from immuneACCESS, are in-frame only. Not every clone is retained; where verified, under half of the shortfall comes from an unresolved V gene, and the cause of the rest is unknown. For this sample the table gives about 110,000 clones, of which under 85% were detected only once. The ten largest account for 3% to 3.5% of the sample. The sequenced sample was PBMCs. The source of these receptors is a woman between 18 and 29 years old in good health and CMV-seronegative.

Only one count was recorded for this clone. J is TRBJ2-7 and V is TRBV2, with 8 bases lining up with TRBD1. The CDR3 totals 15 residues. V shed 4 bases and J 0 bases; nucleotides not matched to a gene: 5. The germline V gene encodes CDR1 SNHLY and CDR2 FYNNEI. CDR3 sequence reads: CASSARTGSSYEQYF. The CDR3 DNA reads as TGTGCCAGCAGTGCCCGGACAGGGAGCTCCTACGAGCAGTACTTC.

This clone was observed once. CDR3 protein: CASIGQDSYEQYF. CDR3 in DNA: TGTGCCAGCATCGGACAGGACTCCTACGAGCAGTACTTC. V is TRBV2 and J is TRBJ2-7, with 7 bases matching TRBD1. The CDR3 loop spans 13 amino acids. J gave up 0 bases and V 7 bases, and 3 bases lay outside the gene matches. Germline lookup yields CDR1 SNHLY and CDR2 FYNNEI.

This chain links TRBV11-2 with TRBJ2-2; unclear D gene. V lost 6 bases and J lost 2, with 16 bases in between. Per the germline V gene, CDR1 is SGHAT and CDR2 is FQNNGV. The CDR3 length is 16 residues. This CDR3 reads CASREIVRGNTGELFF. Here the CDR3 DNA reads TGTGCCAGCAGGGAGATCGTACGCGGAAACACCGGGGAGCTGTTTTTT.

V and J are TRBV5-6 and TRBJ2-5; D unclear. Germline assignment: CDR1 SGHDT and CDR2 YYEEEE. The CDR3 consists of 11 residues. V was pared by 1 base and J by 5 bases, with 3 bases between. As DNA, the CDR3 is TGTGCCAGCAGCTTGTCGGAGACCCAGTACTTC. Encoded protein: CASSLSETQYF.